These 17 T cell receptor beta chains originate from one sample sequenced in a study of vaccination and CD4 T cells after COVID-19. These receptors are not linked to any known antigen. Sequencing of cultured CD4+ T cell DNA used the Oncomine TCR Beta short-read assay. Extraction of genomic DNA was performed on cultured CD4+ T cells. TCRdb fed the PCR reads into MiXCR, producing one record per CDR3 protein. The sample consists of roughly 10,000 distinct CDR3 sequences, approximately 36% of them appearing once. Treatment specified: roughly 10-day PBMC culture with coronavirus spike peptide pools or control peptides (ViraFEST assay). Gathered ahead of the COVID-19 pandemic (2011-2018) were the CD4+ T cells of the unexposed donor. Sequenced input: CD4+ T cells from blood, cultured in vitro. These receptors came from a human donor in good health.

This rearrangement joins TRBV7-9 to TRBJ1-3; D might be TRBD1 (5 bases). Trimming took 5 bases from V and 4 from J, leaving 9 bases between them. CDR3 length equals 13 residues. CDR1 is SEHNR and CDR2 is FQNEAQ in the germline V gene (reference sequence). The CDR3 spells CASSQGSGNTIYF. The CDR3 region has the DNA TGTGCCAGCAGCCAGGGATCCGGAAACACCATATATTTT.

Regarding this clonotype: A read error may produce the germline difference seen at one junction end. DNA of the CDR3: TGTACCACCAGCAGGGGGAGCTCCTATAATTCACCCCTCCACTTT. Translation gives CTTSRGSSYNSPLHF. This sequence joins TRBV15 and TRBJ1-6; TRBD1 agrees at 7 bases. This CDR3 comprises 15 residues. Germline CDR1 is LNHNV and CDR2 is YYDKDF (reference sequence).

The chain carries TRBV20-1 and TRBJ1-5; D remains ambiguous. The CDR3 extends over 14 amino acids. The V end lost 3 bases, the J end lost 2 bases, and 11 bases lay between the germline ends. Germline CDR1 reads DFQATT; CDR2 reads SNEGSKA (reference sequence). The CDR3: CSARDYLGNQPQHF. CDR3 DNA: TGCAGTGCTAGGGACTACCTCGGCAATCAGCCCCAGCATTTT.

This clonotype has just a few counts. The genes are TRBV15 and TRBJ2-7, with no clear D. CDR1 is LNHNV, CDR2 YYDKDF, per germline (reference sequence). V was pared by 0 bases and J by 0 bases, with 3 bases between. This CDR3 region has 13 residues. CDR3 nucleotide sequence: TGTGCCACCAGCAGAGATGGCTCCTACGAGCAGTACTTC. Its protein product is CATSRDGSYEQYF.

This rearrangement joins TRBV24-1 to TRBJ2-3, with a tentative D call TRBD2 (5 bases). The CDR3 totals 15 residues. Trimming pared 5 bases from V and 0 bases from J, leaving 11 bases between. The germline CDR1 and CDR2 sequences are KGHDR and SFDVKD. The CDR3 protein is CATSVGGSSTDTQYF. In DNA form, the CDR3 reads TGTGCCACCAGTGTTGGAGGATCAAGCACAGATACGCAGTATTTT.

This clonotype was observed a handful of times. This chain uses TRBV20-1 with TRBJ2-7; TRBD2 aligns across 8 bases. CDR1 and CDR2 (germline): DFQATT, SNEGSKA (reference sequence). The CDR3 spans 14 residues. The ends lost 3 bases at V and 3 bases at J; junction bases unmatched: 7. The CDR3 reads CSASHSGKVYEQYF. CDR3 in DNA: TGCAGTGCTAGTCATAGCGGGAAGGTCTACGAGCAGTACTTC.

Only a few counts were recorded for this clonotype. The rearrangement links TRBV19 to TRBJ1-2; the D gene is possibly TRBD1 (6 bases). In germline, CDR1 is LNHDA, CDR2 SQIVND (reference sequence). The CDR3 consists of 14 residues. V dropped 8 bases and J dropped 8 bases, with 21 bases sitting between them. The CDR3 bases are TGTGCCAGTCTAGTGCGTGACACAGGGAACGGCTACACCTTC. Translating it yields CASLVRDTGNGYTF.

This chain joins TRBV6-2 or TRBV6-3 and TRBJ2-2; perhaps D is TRBD1 or TRBD2 (5 bases each). Trimming shortened V by 11 bases and J by 0 bases, and 13 bases separated the two germline ends. CDR3 size: 14 residues. Germline V lookup: CDR1 MNHEY, CDR2 SVGEGT. In DNA form, the CDR3 reads TGTGCCGGGGGTTCCCGCGCGAACACCGGGGAGCTGTTTTTT. Amino acid sequence: CAGGSRANTGELFF.

This clonotype was found a few times. The chain combines TRBV20-1 with TRBJ2-3; 9 positions match TRBD2. From germline, CDR1 is DFQATT and CDR2 SNEGSKA (reference sequence). This CDR3 has 13 residues. The ends lost 6 bases at V and 5 bases at J; junction bases unmatched: 6. The chain's CDR3 is CSAQATSGDTQYF. CDR3 coding DNA: TGCAGTGCCCAAGCGACTAGCGGAGATACGCAGTATTTT.

The V call is TRBV20-1, the J call TRBJ1-2; D gene ambiguous. Germline V gives CDR1 DFQATT, CDR2 SNEGSKA (reference sequence). This CDR3 has 14 residues. Trimming removed 3 bases from V and 8 bases from J, with 19 bases in between. CDR3 nucleotides: TGCAGTGCTAGTCTCGCGACATTCCGGCGCGGCTACACCTTC. Encoded protein: CSASLATFRRGYTF.

The chain combines TRBV25-1 with TRBJ2-5; D is possibly TRBD2 (6 bases). Per germline, CDR1 MGHDK and CDR2 SYGVNS. Trimming cost V 5 bases and J 0 bases, with 10 bases left between them. The CDR3 loop spans 14 amino acids. CDR3 nucleotide sequence: TGTGCCAGCAGTCCTTGGGGGGACCAAGAGACCCAGTACTTC. Its protein product is CASSPWGDQETQYF.

The CDR3 DNA sequence: TGTGCCAGCAGCCAAGATAAGGCGGGCTATGGCTACACCTTC. Translation: CASSQDKAGYGYTF. This chain joins TRBV4-2 and TRBJ1-2; D ambiguous. The germline V gene has CDR1 LGHNA and CDR2 YNFKEQ. The CDR3 sequence is 14 residues long. The germline V and J ends were trimmed by 0 bases and 4 bases, with 9 bases remaining between them.

The J gene is TRBJ1-2, the V gene TRBV7-2; maybe TRBD1 (5 bases). Germline V gene lookup returns CDR1 SGHTA and CDR2 FQGNSA. V was shortened by 1 base and J by 2 bases, with 11 bases between the two germline ends. The CDR3 has 15 amino acids. The CDR3 DNA sequence: TGTGCCAGCAGCTTAGTGTGGCAGGGAAACTATGGCTACACCTTC. This codes for CASSLVWQGNYGYTF.

This clonotype was seen more than once but under ten times. The V and J genes are TRBV2 and TRBJ2-7; D uncertain. Trimming stripped 6 bases from V and 2 bases from J, with 2 bases between. The CDR3 has 10 residues. Germline V CDR1 and CDR2: SNHLY, FYNNEI. The CDR3 DNA reads as TGTGCCAGCAGGGCCTACGAGCAGTACTTC. As protein: CASRAYEQYF.

V and J are TRBV6-2 or TRBV6-3 and TRBJ2-1; possible D gene TRBD2, 6 bases. The CDR3 is 15 amino acids. The V end lost 2 bases, the J end lost 2 bases, and 10 bases lay between the germline ends. Germline-derived CDR1 and CDR2 are MNHEY and SVGEGT. DNA of the CDR3: TGTGCCAGCAGTTACAGTACGGGAGCCTACAATGAGCAGTTCTTC. Translated, it gives CASSYSTGAYNEQFF.

The V and J genes are TRBV20-1 and TRBJ1-2; weak D call: TRBD1 (5 bases). V lost 1 base to trimming and J lost 4 bases, with 16 bases between them. Germline CDR1 and CDR2: DFQATT and SNEGSKA (reference sequence). The CDR3 has 15 residues. CDR3 amino acids: CSARVILGVAYGYTF. The CDR3 DNA sequence: TGCAGTGCTAGAGTAATTTTGGGGGTCGCCTATGGCTACACCTTC.

This clonotype was counted only a few times. The chain recombines TRBV20-1 with TRBJ2-1; 14 positions match TRBD2. J was trimmed by 8 bases and V by 3 bases; bases with no gene match: 9. CDR1 DFQATT and CDR2 SNEGSKA come from the germline V gene (reference sequence). The CDR3 loop spans 16 amino acids. CDR3 amino acids: CSASRTSGRIVDEQFF. The CDR3 DNA is TGCAGTGCTAGCCGGACTAGCGGGAGGATCGTTGATGAGCAGTTCTTC.